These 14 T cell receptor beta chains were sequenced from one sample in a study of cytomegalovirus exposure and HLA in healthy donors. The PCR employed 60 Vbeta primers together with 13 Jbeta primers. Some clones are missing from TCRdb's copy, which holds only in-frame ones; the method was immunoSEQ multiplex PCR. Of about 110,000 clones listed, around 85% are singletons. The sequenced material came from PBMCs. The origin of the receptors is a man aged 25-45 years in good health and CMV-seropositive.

The CDR3 nucleotides read TGTGCCAGCAGTACCAGGGTTAACTATGGCTACACCTTC. This encodes CASSTRVNYGYTF. The rearrangement uses TRBV6-5 and TRBJ1-2, with TRBD1 as a possible D gene (5 bases). Trimming removed 5 bases from V and 1 base from J, with 8 bases in between. CDR3 length: 13 amino acids. CDR1 and CDR2 from the germline V gene are MNHEY and SVGAGI.

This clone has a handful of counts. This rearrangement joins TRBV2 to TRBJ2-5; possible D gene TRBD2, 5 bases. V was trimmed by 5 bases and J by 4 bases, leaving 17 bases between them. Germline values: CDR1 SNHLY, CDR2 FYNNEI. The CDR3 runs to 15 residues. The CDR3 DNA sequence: TGTGCCAGCAGTCAAAGTAGAGTCCGGGGAGAGACCCAGTACTTC. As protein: CASSQSRVRGETQYF. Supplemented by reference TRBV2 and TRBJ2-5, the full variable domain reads EPEVTQTPSHQVTQMGQEVILRCVPISNHLYFYWYRQILGQKVEFLVSFYNNEISEKSEIFDDQFSVERPDGSNFTLKIRSTKLEDSAMYFCASSQSRVRGETQYFGPGTRLLVL.

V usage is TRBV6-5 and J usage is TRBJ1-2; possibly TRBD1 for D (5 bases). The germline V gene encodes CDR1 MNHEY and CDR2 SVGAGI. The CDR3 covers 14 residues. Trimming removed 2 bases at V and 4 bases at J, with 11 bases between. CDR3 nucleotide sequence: TGTGCCAGCAGTTACGCGAGCGGGACCTATGGCTACACCTTC. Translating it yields CASSYASGTYGYTF.

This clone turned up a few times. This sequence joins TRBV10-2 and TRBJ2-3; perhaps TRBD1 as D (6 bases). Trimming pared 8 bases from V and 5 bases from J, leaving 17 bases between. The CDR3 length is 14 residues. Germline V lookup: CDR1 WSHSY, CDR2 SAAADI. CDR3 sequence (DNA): TGCGCCAGCTGCCGAGGGGGAGAGGGAGATACGCAGTATTTT. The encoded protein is CASCRGGEGDTQYF.

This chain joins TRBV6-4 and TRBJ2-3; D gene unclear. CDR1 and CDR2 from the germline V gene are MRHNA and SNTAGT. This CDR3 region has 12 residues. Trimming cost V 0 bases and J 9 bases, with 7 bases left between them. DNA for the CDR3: TGTGCCAGCAGTGACTCTCGACTCACGCAGTATTTT. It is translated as CASSDSRLTQYF.

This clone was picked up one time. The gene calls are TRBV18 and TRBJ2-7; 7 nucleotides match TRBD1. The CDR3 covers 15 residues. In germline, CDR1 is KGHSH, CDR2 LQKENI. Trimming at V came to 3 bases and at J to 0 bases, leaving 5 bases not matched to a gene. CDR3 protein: CASSPTQGTSYEQYF. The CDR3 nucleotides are TGTGCCAGCTCACCCACACAGGGGACCTCCTACGAGCAGTACTTC.

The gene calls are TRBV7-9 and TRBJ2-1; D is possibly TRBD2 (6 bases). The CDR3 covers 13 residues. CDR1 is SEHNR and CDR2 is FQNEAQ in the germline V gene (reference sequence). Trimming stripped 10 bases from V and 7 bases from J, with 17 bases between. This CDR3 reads CAIVLRGKNEQFF. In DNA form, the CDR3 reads TGTGCCATCGTACTACGGGGGAAGAATGAGCAGTTCTTC.

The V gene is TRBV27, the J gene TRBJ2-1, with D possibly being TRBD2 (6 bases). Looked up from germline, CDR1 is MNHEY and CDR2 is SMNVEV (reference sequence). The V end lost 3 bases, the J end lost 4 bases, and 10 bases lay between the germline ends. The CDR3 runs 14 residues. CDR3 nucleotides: TGTGCCAGCAGTTTCCGGGACTCTTACAATGAGCAGTTCTTC. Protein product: CASSFRDSYNEQFF.

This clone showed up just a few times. Here the CDR3 reads CASSQDTRLATGETQYF. The CDR3 region has the DNA TGCGCCAGCAGCCAAGATACGCGGCTAGCGACCGGCGAGACCCAGTACTTC. The chain links TRBV4-1 to TRBJ2-5, with D possibly TRBD2 on 6 matching bases. The CDR3 runs to 17 residues. The V and J ends lost 0 bases and 5 bases respectively, with 19 bases between them. In germline, CDR1 is MGHRA, CDR2 YSYEKL.

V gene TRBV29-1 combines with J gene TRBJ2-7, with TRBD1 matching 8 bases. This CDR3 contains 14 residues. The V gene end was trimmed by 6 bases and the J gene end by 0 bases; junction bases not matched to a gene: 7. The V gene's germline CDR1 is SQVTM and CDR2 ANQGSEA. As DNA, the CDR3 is TGCAGCGTAGCCGGGACAGGACACTCCTACGAGCAGTACTTC. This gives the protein CSVAGTGHSYEQYF.

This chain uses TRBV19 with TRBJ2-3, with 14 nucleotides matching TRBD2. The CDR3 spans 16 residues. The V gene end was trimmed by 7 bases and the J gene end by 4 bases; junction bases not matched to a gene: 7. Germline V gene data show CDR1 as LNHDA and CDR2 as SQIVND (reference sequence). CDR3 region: CASIPTSGGAPDTQYF. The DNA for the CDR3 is TGTGCCAGTATCCCGACTAGCGGGGGGGCCCCAGATACGCAGTATTTT.

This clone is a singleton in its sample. CDR3 region: CASSLGTSGGTPGANVLTF. The DNA of the CDR3 is TGCGCCAGCAGCTTGGGGACTAGCGGGGGGACCCCTGGGGCCAACGTCCTGACTTTC. The V gene is TRBV5-1, the J gene TRBJ2-6; 14 nucleotides match TRBD2. This CDR3 is built from 19 residues. J gave up 2 bases and V 0 bases, and 4 bases lay outside the gene matches. Germline V gives CDR1 SGHRS, CDR2 YFSETQ.

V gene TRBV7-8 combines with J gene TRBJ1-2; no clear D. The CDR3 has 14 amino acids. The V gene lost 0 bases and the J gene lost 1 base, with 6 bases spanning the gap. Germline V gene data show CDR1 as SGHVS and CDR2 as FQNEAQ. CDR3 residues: CASSLATYNYGYTF. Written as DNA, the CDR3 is TGTGCCAGCAGCTTAGCGACATATAACTATGGCTACACCTTC.

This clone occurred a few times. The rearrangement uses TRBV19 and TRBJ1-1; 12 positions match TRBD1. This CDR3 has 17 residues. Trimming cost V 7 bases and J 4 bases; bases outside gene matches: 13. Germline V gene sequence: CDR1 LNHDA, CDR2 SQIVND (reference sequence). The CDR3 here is CASTLLGQGAYGTEAFF. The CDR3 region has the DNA TGTGCCAGTACGCTTTTGGGACAGGGGGCATACGGCACTGAAGCTTTCTTT.